The 23 T cell receptor beta chains below come from one sample, sequenced in a study of blood T cell repertoires in COVID-19. Clones were sequenced by immunoSEQ multiplex PCR, and TCRdb holds only the in-frame ones, with some missing. The sample carries under 500,000 clones, nearly 90% recorded once. The material sequenced was PBMCs or T cells enriched from blood (not recorded which). The source is a woman aged 18-29 years with acute COVID-19.

The genes are TRBV29-1 and TRBJ1-4, with D hard to call. V gave up 6 bases and J gave up 5 bases, with 10 bases separating them. The CDR3 spans 12 residues. Germline CDR1 and CDR2: SQVTM and ANQGSEA. CDR3 sequence reads: CSVTGINEKLFF. The CDR3 nucleotides are TGCAGCGTCACCGGGATAAATGAAAAACTGTTTTTT.

This chain links TRBV6-5 with TRBJ1-6; 11 bases map to TRBD1. The CDR3 is made up of 15 amino acids. J gave up 12 bases and V 5 bases, and 9 bases lay outside the gene matches. Germline V gives CDR1 MNHEY, CDR2 SVGAGI. CDR3 in DNA: TGTGCCAGCAGTCCTAGGACAGGGGGCAGGGGACCCCTCCACTTT. This encodes CASSPRTGGRGPLHF.

This chain links TRBV5-6 with TRBJ1-2, with 9 bases identical to TRBD1. This CDR3 contains 16 residues. Germline loops: CDR1 SGHDT, CDR2 YYEEEE. Unmatched junction bases numbered 11, after V lost 2 bases and J lost 6 bases. The CDR3 nucleotides are TGTGCCAGCAGCTTTCTTACCGGGACAGGGATCAATGGCTACACCTTC. This encodes CASSFLTGTGINGYTF.

J is TRBJ2-7 and V is TRBV11-2, with TRBD1 as a possible D gene (5 bases). The V gene's germline CDR1 is SGHAT and CDR2 FQNNGV. The CDR3 runs to 14 residues. Trimming stripped 1 base from V and 5 bases from J, with 12 bases between. The CDR3 nucleotides read TGTGCCAGCAGCTTAGGGCAGGGTAGTAACGAGCAGTACTTC. Residues: CASSLGQGSNEQYF.

The chain recombines TRBV18 with TRBJ1-2; the D is unclear. The CDR3 has 12 residues. Per the germline V gene, CDR1 is KGHSH and CDR2 is LQKENI. Trimming left V 6 bases short and J 4 bases short, with 9 bases between. CDR3 residues: CASSPLRYGYTF. DNA of the CDR3: TGTGCCAGCTCGCCCCTGCGCTATGGCTACACCTTC.

The V gene is TRBV13, the J gene TRBJ2-7; TRBD1 matches 7 bases. The CDR3 totals 17 residues. Germline CDR1 reads PRHDT; CDR2 reads FYEKMQ (reference sequence). Trimming cost V 5 bases and J 2 bases; bases outside gene matches: 15. The CDR3 is CASSQHRDRSKPYEQYF. CDR3 sequence (DNA): TGTGCCAGCAGCCAACATCGGGACAGATCTAAGCCCTACGAGCAGTACTTC. The full variable domain, its missing parts supplied by reference TRBV13 and TRBJ2-7, is AAGVIQSPRHLIKEKRETATLKCYPIPRHDTVYWYQQGPGQDPQFLISFYEKMQSDKGSIPDRFSAQQFSDYHSELNMSSLELGDSALYFCASSQHRDRSKPYEQYFGPGTRLTVT.

V usage is TRBV28 and J usage is TRBJ2-4, with 8 bases fitting TRBD2. There are 17 residues in the CDR3. Trimming at V came to 3 bases and at J to 3 bases, leaving 10 bases not matched to a gene. CDR1 is MDHEN and CDR2 is SYDVKM in the germline V gene. In DNA, the CDR3 is TGTGCCAGCAGTTTGGATCCCGGGGGGGTGGGCAAAAACATTCAGTACTTC. Amino acid sequence: CASSLDPGGVGKNIQYF.

With respect to this clone: One end of the junction does not line up with germline, which may come from a read error. The rearrangement joins TRBV10-3 to TRBJ1-5; TRBD1 aligns across 7 bases. Germline V gene sequence: CDR1 ENHRY, CDR2 SYGVKD. There are 12 residues in the CDR3. As DNA, the CDR3 is TGTGCCATCAGCCAGGGGGATCATCCCCAGCATTTT. Encoded protein: CAISQGDHPQHF.

This chain joins TRBV5-6 and TRBJ2-7; maybe TRBD2 (5 bases). Between the trimmed V and J ends, which lost 0 bases and 5 bases, there was a span of 9 bases. In germline, CDR1 is SGHDT, CDR2 YYEEEE. There are 13 residues in the CDR3. CDR3 amino acids: CASSLGRDNEQYF. CDR3 DNA: TGTGCCAGCAGCTTGGGTCGGGATAACGAGCAGTACTTC.

The V gene is TRBV4-3, the J gene TRBJ2-3, with D possibly matching TRBD1 (5 bases). The germline gives CDR1 LGHNA, CDR2 YSLEER. The CDR3 has 15 amino acids. V was trimmed by 4 bases and J by 4 bases, leaving 15 bases between them. The CDR3: CASSRHDRTSDTQYF. The DNA for the CDR3 is TGCGCCAGCAGCCGACACGACAGAACGTCAGATACGCAGTATTTT.

This clone has more than one count but fewer than ten. The same CDR3 also results from other DNA sequences found in this sample. The V and J genes are TRBV3-1 (or the pseudogene TRBV3-2) and TRBJ1-5; 7 nucleotides match TRBD1. Losses at the gene ends were 1 base for V and 2 bases for J; bases not matched to a gene: 2. Per germline, CDR1 LGHDT and CDR2 YNNKEL (reference sequence). The CDR3 spans 15 residues. The CDR3 coding sequence is TGTGCCAGCAGCCAAGGACAGGGCGGCAATCAGCCCCAGCATTTT. Translation: CASSQGQGGNQPQHF.

This chain connects TRBV9 to TRBJ2-1; 7 bases line up with TRBD2. Germline CDR1 reads SGDLS; CDR2 reads YYNGEE. CDR3 length: 15 amino acids. The V gene end was trimmed by 5 bases and the J gene end by 3 bases; junction bases not matched to a gene: 8. Here the CDR3 DNA reads TGTGCCAGCAGTGACTCTAGCGGTTTCTACAATGAGCAGTTCTTC. It encodes CASSDSSGFYNEQFF.

This clone occurred once. This chain joins TRBV10-3 and TRBJ2-1; D is possibly TRBD1 (6 bases). Looked up from germline, CDR1 is ENHRY and CDR2 is SYGVKD. The CDR3 extends over 15 amino acids. Trimming took 8 bases from V and 5 from J, leaving 19 bases between them. The CDR3 bases are TGTGCCATCGCAGATAAAACAGGGACCCACAATGAGCAGTTCTTC. It codes for CAIADKTGTHNEQFF.

The V call is TRBV5-6, the J call TRBJ1-2; D possibly corresponds to TRBD1 (5 bases). Trimming stripped 4 bases from V and 5 bases from J, with 15 bases between. Germline V lookup: CDR1 SGHDT, CDR2 YYEEEE. The CDR3 is 14 amino acids. CDR3 region: CASSLANRQYGYTF. CDR3 nucleotides: TGTGCCAGCAGCCTTGCCAATCGACAGTATGGCTACACCTTC.

This clone was seen a single time. V usage is TRBV29-1 and J usage is TRBJ2-2; 8 positions agree with TRBD1. CDR1 and CDR2 (germline): SQVTM, ANQGSEA. V lost 7 bases and J lost 4; bases outside the gene matches: 8. The CDR3 is 14 residues long. Here the CDR3 reads CSGGTGWSTGELFF. The CDR3 nucleotides are TGCAGCGGGGGGACAGGCTGGAGCACCGGGGAGCTGTTTTTT.

V usage is TRBV19 and J usage is TRBJ2-4; perhaps TRBD2 as D (6 bases). V lost 5 bases, J lost 6 bases, and 17 bases lay in between. Germline-derived CDR1 and CDR2 are LNHDA and SQIVND (reference sequence). This CDR3 comprises 15 residues. The chain's CDR3 is CASSPNWGVGNIQYF. In nucleotides, the CDR3 is TGTGCCAGTAGTCCGAACTGGGGGGTAGGAAACATTCAGTACTTC. Together with reference TRBV19 and TRBJ2-4, the CDR3 gives the full variable domain: DGGITQSPKYLFRKEGQNVTLSCEQNLNHDAMYWYRQDPGQGLRLIYYSQIVNDFQKGDIAEGYSVSREKKESFPLTVTSAQKNPTAFYLCASSPNWGVGNIQYFGAGTRLSVL.

The V call is TRBV7-8, the J call TRBJ1-5; D may be TRBD1 (5 bases). The CDR3 length is 13 residues. Per germline, CDR1 SGHVS and CDR2 FQNEAQ. Trimming took 1 base from V and 5 from J, leaving 6 bases between them. The CDR3 reads CASSLVRDQPQHF. The CDR3 coding sequence is TGTGCCAGCAGCTTAGTCAGGGATCAGCCCCAGCATTTT.

The rearrangement joins TRBV12-3 or TRBV12-4 to TRBJ1-2; D gene unclear. The CDR3 spans 13 residues. V was pared by 5 bases and J by 2 bases, with 9 bases between. CDR3 sequence (DNA): TGTGCCAGCAGTCCTACAGAGAACTATGGCTACACCTTC. Translating it yields CASSPTENYGYTF.

J is TRBJ2-7 and V is TRBV10-3; 11 bases are a match to TRBD1. The V and J ends lost 10 bases and 3 bases, in that order; junction bases with no gene match: 8. From germline, CDR1 is ENHRY and CDR2 SYGVKD. The CDR3 totals 14 residues. The CDR3 spells CATTGQGAHYEQYF. Written as DNA, the CDR3 is TGTGCCACGACAGGACAGGGGGCCCACTACGAGCAGTACTTC.

The V gene is TRBV5-6, the J gene TRBJ1-4; 7 bases are shared with TRBD1. V lost 7 bases to trimming and J lost 7 bases; unmatched junction nucleotides: 7. The CDR3 has 13 residues. CDR1 is SGHDT and CDR2 is YYEEEE in the germline V gene. The CDR3 sequence is CASYKGAGEKLFF. The CDR3 coding sequence is TGTGCCAGCTACAAGGGGGCCGGTGAAAAACTGTTTTTT.

The rearrangement uses TRBV28 and TRBJ2-7, with D possibly TRBD2 on 6 matching bases. Trimming pared 5 bases from V and 2 bases from J, leaving 19 bases between. The V gene's germline CDR1 is MDHEN and CDR2 SYDVKM. This CDR3 has 16 amino acids. This CDR3 is CASSEPKLATAYEQYF. For the CDR3, the DNA is TGTGCCAGCAGTGAACCTAAACTAGCTACGGCCTACGAGCAGTACTTC.

The rearrangement joins TRBV6-2 or TRBV6-3 to TRBJ2-3; the D gene is possibly TRBD2 (5 bases). This CDR3 spans 14 amino acids. The germline V and J ends were trimmed by 2 bases and 2 bases, with 8 bases remaining between them. The germline gives CDR1 MNHEY, CDR2 SVGEGT. In DNA form, the CDR3 reads TGTGCCAGCAGTTACAGCGGCTACACAGATACGCAGTATTTT. Amino acid sequence: CASSYSGYTDTQYF.

This clone was picked up a small number of times. The genes are TRBV10-1 and TRBJ2-1, with TRBD2 matching 9 bases. Germline assignment: CDR1 WNHNN and CDR2 SYGVQD (reference sequence). This CDR3 region has 17 residues. J lost 6 bases, V lost 2 bases, and 11 bases had no gene match. CDR3 DNA: TGCGCCAGCAGTGAGAGACTCGGCAGCGGGAGGCTCAATGAGCAGTTCTTC. Translation gives CASSERLGSGRLNEQFF.